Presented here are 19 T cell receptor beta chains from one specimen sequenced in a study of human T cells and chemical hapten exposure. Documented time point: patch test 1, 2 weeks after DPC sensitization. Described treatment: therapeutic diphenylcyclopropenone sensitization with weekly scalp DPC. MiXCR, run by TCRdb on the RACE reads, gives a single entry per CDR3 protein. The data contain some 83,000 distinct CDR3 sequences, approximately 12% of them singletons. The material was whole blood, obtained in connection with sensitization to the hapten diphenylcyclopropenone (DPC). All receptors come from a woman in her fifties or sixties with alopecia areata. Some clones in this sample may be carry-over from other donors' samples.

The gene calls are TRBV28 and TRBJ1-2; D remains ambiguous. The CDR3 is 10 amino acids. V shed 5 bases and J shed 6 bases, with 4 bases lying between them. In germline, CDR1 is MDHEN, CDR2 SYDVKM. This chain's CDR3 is CASSANGYTF. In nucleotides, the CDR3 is TGTGCCAGCAGTGCAAATGGCTACACCTTC.

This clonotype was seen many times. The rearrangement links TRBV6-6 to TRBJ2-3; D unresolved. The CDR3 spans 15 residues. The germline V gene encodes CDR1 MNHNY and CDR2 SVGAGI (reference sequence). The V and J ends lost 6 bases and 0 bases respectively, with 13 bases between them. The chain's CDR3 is CASRPASPSTDTQYF. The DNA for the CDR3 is TGTGCCAGCAGGCCCGCCAGTCCTAGCACAGATACGCAGTATTTT.

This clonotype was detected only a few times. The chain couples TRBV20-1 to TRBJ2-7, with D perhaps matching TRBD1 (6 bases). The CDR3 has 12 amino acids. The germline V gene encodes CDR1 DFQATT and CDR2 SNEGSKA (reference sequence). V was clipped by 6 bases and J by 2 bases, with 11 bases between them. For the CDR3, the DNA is TGCAGTGCGCAAGGACAGCCCTACGAGCAGTACTTC. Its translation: CSAQGQPYEQYF.

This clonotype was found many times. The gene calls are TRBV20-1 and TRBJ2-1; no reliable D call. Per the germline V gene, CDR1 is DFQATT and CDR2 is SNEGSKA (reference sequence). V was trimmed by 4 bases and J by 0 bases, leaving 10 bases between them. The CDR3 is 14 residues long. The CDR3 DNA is TGCAGTGCTACTCGCAGCAACTCCTACAATGAGCAGTTCTTC. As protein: CSATRSNSYNEQFF.

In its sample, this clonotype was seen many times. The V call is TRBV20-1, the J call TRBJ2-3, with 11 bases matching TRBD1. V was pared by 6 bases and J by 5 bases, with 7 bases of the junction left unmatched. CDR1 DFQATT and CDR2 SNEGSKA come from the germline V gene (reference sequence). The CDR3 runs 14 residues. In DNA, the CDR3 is TGCAGTGCCACGGACAGGGGGCAAGGAGATACGCAGTATTTT. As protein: CSATDRGQGDTQYF.

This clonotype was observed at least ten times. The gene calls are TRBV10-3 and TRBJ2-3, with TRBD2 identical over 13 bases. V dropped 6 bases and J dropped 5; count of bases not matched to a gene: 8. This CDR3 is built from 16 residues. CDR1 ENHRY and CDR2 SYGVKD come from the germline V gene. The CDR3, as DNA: TGTGCCATCAGCCCACTAGCGGGGGGGCTTGAAGATACGCAGTATTTT. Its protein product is CAISPLAGGLEDTQYF.

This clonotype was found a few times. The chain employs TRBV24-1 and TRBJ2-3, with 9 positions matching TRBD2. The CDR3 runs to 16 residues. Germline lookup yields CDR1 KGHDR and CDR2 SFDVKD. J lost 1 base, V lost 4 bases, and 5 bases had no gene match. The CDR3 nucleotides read TGTGCCACCAGTGACTACAGGACTAGCGGCACAGATACGCAGTATTTT. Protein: CATSDYRTSGTDTQYF.

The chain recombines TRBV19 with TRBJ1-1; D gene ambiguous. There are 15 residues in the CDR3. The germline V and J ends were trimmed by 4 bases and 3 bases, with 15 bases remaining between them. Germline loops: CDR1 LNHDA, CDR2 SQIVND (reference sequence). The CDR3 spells CASSNGPRLYTEAFF. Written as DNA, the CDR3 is TGTGCCAGTAGTAATGGCCCTCGACTTTACACTGAAGCTTTCTTT.

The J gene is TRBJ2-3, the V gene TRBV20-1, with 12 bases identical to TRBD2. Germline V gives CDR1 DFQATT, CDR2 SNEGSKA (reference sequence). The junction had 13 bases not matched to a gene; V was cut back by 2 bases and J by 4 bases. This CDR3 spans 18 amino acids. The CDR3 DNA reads TGCAGTGCTAGAACGACTAGCGGGGGCGCCGTCAGAGCAGATACGCAGTATTTT. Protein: CSARTTSGGAVRADTQYF.

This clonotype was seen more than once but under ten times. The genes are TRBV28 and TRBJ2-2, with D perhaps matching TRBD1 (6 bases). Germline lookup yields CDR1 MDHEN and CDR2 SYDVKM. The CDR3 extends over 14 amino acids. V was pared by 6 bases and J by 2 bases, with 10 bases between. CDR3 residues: CASRPGHNTGELFF. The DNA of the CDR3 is TGTGCCAGCAGACCGGGACACAACACCGGGGAGCTGTTTTTT.

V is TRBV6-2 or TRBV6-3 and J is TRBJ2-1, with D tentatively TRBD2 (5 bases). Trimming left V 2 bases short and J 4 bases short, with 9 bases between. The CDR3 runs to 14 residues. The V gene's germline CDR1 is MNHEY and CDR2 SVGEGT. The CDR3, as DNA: TGTGCCAGCAGTTACGGAACTAGTTACAATGAGCAGTTCTTC. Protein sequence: CASSYGTSYNEQFF.

The CDR3 region has the DNA TGCGCCAGCAGTGAGTCGGGGCGCATGAATGAGCAGTTCTTC. It translates to CASSESGRMNEQFF. The chain employs TRBV10-1 and TRBJ2-1; the D gene is possibly TRBD1 (5 bases). Trimming removed 0 bases from V and 7 bases from J, with 10 bases in between. CDR1 is WNHNN and CDR2 is SYGVQD in the germline V gene (reference sequence). The CDR3 has 14 residues.

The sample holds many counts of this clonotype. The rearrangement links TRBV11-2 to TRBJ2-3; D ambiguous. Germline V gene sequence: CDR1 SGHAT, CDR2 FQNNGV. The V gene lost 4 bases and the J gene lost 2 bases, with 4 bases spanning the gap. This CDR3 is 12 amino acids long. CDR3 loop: CASSSNTDTQYF. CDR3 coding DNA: TGTGCCAGCAGCTCCAACACAGATACGCAGTATTTT.

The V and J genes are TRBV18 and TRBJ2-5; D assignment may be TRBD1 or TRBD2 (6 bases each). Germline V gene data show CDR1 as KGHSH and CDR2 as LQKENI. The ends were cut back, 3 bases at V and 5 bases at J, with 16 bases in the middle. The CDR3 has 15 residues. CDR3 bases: TGTGCCAGCTCACCTCAAGGAGGGGGAACGGAGACCCAGTACTTC. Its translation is CASSPQGGGTETQYF.

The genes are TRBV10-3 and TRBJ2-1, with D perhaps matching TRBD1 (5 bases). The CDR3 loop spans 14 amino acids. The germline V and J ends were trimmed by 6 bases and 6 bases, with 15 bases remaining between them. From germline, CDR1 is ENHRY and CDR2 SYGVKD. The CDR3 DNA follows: TGTGCCATCAGAGCTACTGACAGTTCCAATGAGCAGTTCTTC. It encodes CAIRATDSSNEQFF.

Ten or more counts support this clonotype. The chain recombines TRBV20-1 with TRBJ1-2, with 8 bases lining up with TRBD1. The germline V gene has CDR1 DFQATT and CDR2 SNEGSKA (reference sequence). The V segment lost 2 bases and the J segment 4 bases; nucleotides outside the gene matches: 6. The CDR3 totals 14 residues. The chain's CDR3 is CSARSGGLGYGYTF. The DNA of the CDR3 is TGCAGTGCTAGATCAGGGGGCCTAGGCTATGGCTACACCTTC.

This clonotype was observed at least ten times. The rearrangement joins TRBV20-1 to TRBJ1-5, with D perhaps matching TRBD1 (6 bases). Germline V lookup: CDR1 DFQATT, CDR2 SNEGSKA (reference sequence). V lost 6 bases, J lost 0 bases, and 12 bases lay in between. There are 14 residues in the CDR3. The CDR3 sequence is CSANTGFSNQPQHF. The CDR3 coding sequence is TGCAGTGCGAATACAGGGTTTAGCAATCAGCCCCAGCATTTT.

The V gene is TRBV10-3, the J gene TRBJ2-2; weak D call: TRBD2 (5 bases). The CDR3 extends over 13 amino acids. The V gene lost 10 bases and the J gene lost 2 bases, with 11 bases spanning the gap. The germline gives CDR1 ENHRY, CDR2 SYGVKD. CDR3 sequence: CATHGENTGELFF. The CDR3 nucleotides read TGTGCCACACACGGGGAAAACACCGGGGAGCTGTTTTTT.

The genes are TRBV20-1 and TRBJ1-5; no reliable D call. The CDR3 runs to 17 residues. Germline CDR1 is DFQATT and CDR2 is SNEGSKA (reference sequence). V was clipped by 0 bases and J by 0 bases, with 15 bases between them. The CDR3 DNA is TGCAGTGCTAGAGATGGTAGTTTTGGGGTTAGCAATCAGCCCCAGCATTTT. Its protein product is CSARDGSFGVSNQPQHF.